The 13 T cell receptor beta chains in this list originate from one sample, sequenced in a study of blood T cell repertoires in COVID-19. Using immunoSEQ multiplex PCR, the repertoire was profiled, and TCRdb retains in-frame clones only, with some absent. The repertoire holds a few hundred thousand clones, with almost 90% as singletons. Sequencing input: peripheral blood. All receptors come from a woman in her fifties or sixties with COVID-19, enrolled during active disease.

This rearrangement joins TRBV4-1 to TRBJ2-1; TRBD2 matches 12 bases. CDR3 length: 15 residues. Germline loops: CDR1 MGHRA, CDR2 YSYEKL. V gave up 4 bases and J gave up 3 bases; unmatched junction bases: 1. CDR3 coding DNA: TGCGCCAGCAGCCCTAGCGGGGGGGGCTACAATGAGCAGTTCTTC. Protein sequence: CASSPSGGGYNEQFF.

V usage is TRBV5-6 and J usage is TRBJ2-3; TRBD2 matches 8 bases. Germline values: CDR1 SGHDT, CDR2 YYEEEE. Unmatched junction bases numbered 0, after V lost 0 bases and J lost 0 bases. The CDR3 has 15 amino acids. This CDR3 reads CASSLERGSTDTQYF. Here the CDR3 DNA reads TGTGCCAGCAGCTTGGAGCGGGGGAGCACAGATACGCAGTATTTT.

The chain links TRBV6-1 to TRBJ1-6, with D uncertain. This CDR3 region has 12 residues. The V end was cut by 0 bases, the J end by 13 bases, with 7 bases between. CDR1 MNHNS and CDR2 SASEGT come from the germline V gene. The CDR3 loop is CASSEAVFPLHF. As DNA, the CDR3 is TGTGCCAGCAGTGAAGCTGTATTCCCCCTCCACTTT.

The rearrangement links TRBV5-1 to TRBJ2-3; 14 bases are a match to TRBD2. The CDR3 runs 17 residues. The J segment lost 1 base and the V segment lost 4 bases, leaving 5 bases of the junction unmatched. In germline, CDR1 is SGHRS, CDR2 YFSETQ. The CDR3 is CASSPMGLAGGTDTQYF. The CDR3 DNA reads TGCGCCAGCAGCCCGATGGGACTAGCGGGGGGCACAGATACGCAGTATTTT. Full variable domain (missing parts from reference TRBV5-1 and TRBJ2-3): KAGVTQTPRYLIKTRGQQVTLSCSPISGHRSVSWYQQTPGQGLQFLFEYFSETQRNKGNFPGRFSGRQFSNSRSEMNVSTLELGDSALYLCASSPMGLAGGTDTQYFGPGTRLTVL.

The V and J genes are TRBV19 and TRBJ2-3; 15 bases match TRBD2. V gave up 5 bases and J gave up 11 bases; unmatched junction bases: 11. CDR1 and CDR2 (germline): LNHDA, SQIVND (reference sequence). The CDR3 has 16 residues. The CDR3, as DNA: TGTGCCAGTAGTCTCTGGACTAGCGGGGGGGCTGGAGGGCAGTATTTT. As protein: CASSLWTSGGAGGQYF.

V usage is TRBV4-2 and J usage is TRBJ2-7; D may be TRBD1 (6 bases). Germline values: CDR1 LGHNA, CDR2 YNFKEQ. Trimming pared 4 bases from V and 1 base from J, leaving 20 bases between. CDR3 length: 17 amino acids. The CDR3 DNA is TGTGCCAGCAGCCCCAAAATGCGCGCCGGACAGTCCTACGAGCAGTACTTC. The encoded protein is CASSPKMRAGQSYEQYF.

The chain combines TRBV30 with TRBJ2-2; TRBD2 might be the D (6 bases). Per the germline V gene, CDR1 is GTSNPN and CDR2 is SVGIG (reference sequence). The CDR3 sequence is 15 residues long. Trimming pared 3 bases from V and 6 bases from J, leaving 17 bases between. Here the CDR3 reads CAWRRDFRDPGELFF. CDR3 nucleotides: TGTGCCTGGAGGAGGGACTTCAGGGACCCCGGGGAGCTGTTTTTT.

The gene calls are TRBV7-9 and TRBJ1-1; D might be TRBD1 (6 bases). Per germline, CDR1 SEHNR and CDR2 FQNEAQ (reference sequence). This CDR3 contains 14 residues. V was trimmed by 6 bases and J by 4 bases, leaving 15 bases between them. CDR3 sequence: CASRSQGPGTEAFF. In DNA form, the CDR3 reads TGTGCCAGCAGGAGTCAGGGGCCGGGCACTGAAGCTTTCTTT.

This chain connects TRBV7-3 to TRBJ2-1, with D perhaps matching TRBD1 (7 bases). Germline assignment: CDR1 SGHTA and CDR2 FQGTGA. V was clipped by 5 bases and J by 2 bases, with 10 bases between them. CDR3 length equals 14 residues. In nucleotides, the CDR3 is TGTGCCAGCAGCCCCAGGGGGGCCTACAATGAGCAGTTCTTC. Translating gives CASSPRGAYNEQFF.

The CDR3 sequence is CAWRDRGLDGYTF. CDR3 DNA: TGTGCCTGGAGGGACAGGGGGCTAGATGGCTACACCTTC. The V and J genes are TRBV30 and TRBJ1-2; 11 bases align to TRBD1. The ends lost 3 bases at V and 6 bases at J; junction bases unmatched: 3. This CDR3 comprises 13 residues. CDR1 is GTSNPN, CDR2 SVGIG, per germline (reference sequence).

The chain employs TRBV5-4 and TRBJ2-5; D possibly corresponds to TRBD1 (6 bases). The CDR3 loop spans 15 amino acids. Per germline, CDR1 SGHNT and CDR2 YYREEE (reference sequence). V lost 3 bases and J lost 1, with 13 bases in between. CDR3 sequence reads: CASSSNRAIQETQYF. Written as DNA, the CDR3 is TGTGCCAGCAGCTCAAACAGGGCTATCCAAGAGACCCAGTACTTC.

This clone was seen only once. This chain connects TRBV4-2 to TRBJ2-1, with 7 bases matching TRBD2. The germline V gene encodes CDR1 LGHNA and CDR2 YNFKEQ. V lost 4 bases to trimming and J lost 4 bases; unmatched junction nucleotides: 16. The CDR3 is 18 residues long. The CDR3 sequence is CASSRLGSVSGGYNEQFF. The CDR3 coding sequence is TGTGCCAGCAGCCGACTGGGCTCAGTCTCGGGGGGATACAATGAGCAGTTCTTC.

The chain combines TRBV6-6 with TRBJ1-4; 7 bases match TRBD1. The CDR3 loop spans 14 amino acids. Germline assignment: CDR1 MNHNY and CDR2 SVGAGI (reference sequence). V shed 6 bases, J shed 7 bases, and the junction held 8 bases outside the gene matches. CDR3 sequence: CASSPTGIGEKLFF. In DNA, the CDR3 is TGTGCCAGCAGCCCGACAGGGATAGGTGAAAAACTGTTTTTT.